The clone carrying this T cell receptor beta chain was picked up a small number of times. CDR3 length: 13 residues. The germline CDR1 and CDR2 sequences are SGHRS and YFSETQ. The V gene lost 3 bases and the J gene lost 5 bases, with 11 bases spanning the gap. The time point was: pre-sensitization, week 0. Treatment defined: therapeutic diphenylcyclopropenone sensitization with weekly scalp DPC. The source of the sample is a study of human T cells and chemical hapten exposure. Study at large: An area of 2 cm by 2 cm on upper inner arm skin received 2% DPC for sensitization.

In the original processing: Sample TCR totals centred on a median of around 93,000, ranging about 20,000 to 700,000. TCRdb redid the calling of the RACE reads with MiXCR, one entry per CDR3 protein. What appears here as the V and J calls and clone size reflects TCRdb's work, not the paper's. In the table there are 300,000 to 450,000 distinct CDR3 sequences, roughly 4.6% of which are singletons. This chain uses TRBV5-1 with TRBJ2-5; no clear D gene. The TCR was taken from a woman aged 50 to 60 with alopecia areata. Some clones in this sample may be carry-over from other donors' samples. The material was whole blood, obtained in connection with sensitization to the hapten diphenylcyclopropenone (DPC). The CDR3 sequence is CASSSDGTETQYF. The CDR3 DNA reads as TGCGCCAGCAGCTCAGACGGAACGGAGACCCAGTACTTC.